A selection of T cell receptor beta chains follows, all from one sample in a study of T cell responses to AZD1222 COVID-19 vaccine. This table comes from immunoSEQ multiplex PCR, and its TCRdb copy is limited to in-frame clones, with some not included. The sample carries 100,000 or so clones, about 86% recorded once. The sequences come from peripheral blood, collected 28 days after the second AZD1222 dose. The receptors here all came from an adult who received the AZD1222 COVID-19 vaccine. Both conserved end residues are part of each CDR3. A D gene is named only where the DNA matches it firmly. Only some rows state a clone size, as once, few, many or a class for expanded clones.

.	.	TRBV19	TRBJ2-7	TGTGCCAGTAGTCTTCGTCCGGCGAGCTCCTACGAGCAGTACTTC	CASSLRPASSYEQYF
TRBD1	.	TRBV2	TRBJ2-7	TGTGCCAGCGGATACAGGGGCGAGCAGTACTTC	CASGYRGEQYF
TRBD2	.	TRBV2	TRBJ2-1	TGTGCCAGAAGAGGGACTAGCGGAGGAGGAGGACTTGGTGAGCAGTTCTTC	CARRGTSGGGGLGEQFF
.	.	TRBV2	TRBJ2-1	TGTGCCACCCCTCTGGCGACCCTTTCCGATGAGCAGTTCTTC	CATPLATLSDEQFF
TRBD2	.	TRBV15	TRBJ2-1	TGTGCCACCAGCAGAGGGGGGAGGGGCTCCTACAATGAGCAGTTCTTC	CATSRGGRGSYNEQFF
.	.	TRBV7-9	TRBJ1-2	TGTGCCAGCAGCCAAAGGGGGGGTTATGGCTACACCTTC	CASSQRGGYGYTF
.	.	TRBV27	TRBJ1-2	TGTGCCAGCAGTCCCCGGGACACCACCTATGGCTACACCTTC	CASSPRDTTYGYTF
TRBD1	few	TRBV5-8	TRBJ2-1	TGTGCCAGCATTCCGGGACAGGGCTACAATGAGCAGTTCTTC	CASIPGQGYNEQFF
.	.	TRBV2	TRBJ1-1	TGTGCCAGCAGAGAAGACACTATGAACACTGAAGCTTTCTTT	CASREDTMNTEAFF
TRBD1	.	TRBV28	TRBJ1-5	TGTGCCAGCAGTTTACGGCAGGGGGCAAGTCAGCCCCAGCATTTT	CASSLRQGASQPQHF
.	.	TRBV2	TRBJ1-6	TGTGCCAGCAGGAGGGAGGGACCCCTCCACTTT	CASRREGPLHF
.	once	TRBV6-5	TRBJ2-7	TGTGCCAGCAGCGGCGGAGGGGTGCGGGAGCAGTACTTC	CASSGGGVREQYF
.	.	TRBV30	TRBJ2-2	TGTGCCTGGAGTGTACGGGGCGGGTTCCATCCCGGGGAGCTGTTTTTT	CAWSVRGGFHPGELFF
.	.	TRBV3-1/TRBV3-2	TRBJ2-5	TGTGCCAGCAGCCGCGGACCCATGGGCAGCCAAGAGACCCAGTACTTC	CASSRGPMGSQETQYF
.	.	TRBV24-1	TRBJ2-1	TGTGCCACCAGTGAGGCACTAGCAGACGAGCAGTTCTTC	CATSEALADEQFF
.	.	TRBV28	TRBJ2-3	TGTGCCAGCAGTTCCCCCACAGATACGCAGTATTTT	CASSSPTDTQYF
.	.	TRBV5-1	TRBJ1-4	TGCGCCAGCAGCTTGGAGCGGGGAGGAGAAAAACTGTTTTTT	CASSLERGGEKLFF
.	.	TRBV9	TRBJ2-5	TGTGCCAGCAGCTCCTACCGGGAACAAGAGACCCAGTACTTC	CASSSYREQETQYF
.	.	TRBV9	TRBJ1-3	TGTGCCAGCAGCGTAGTAGTAGATGGGGGTGCAGGAAACTCTGGAAACACCATATATTTT	CASSVVVDGGAGNSGNTIYF
.	.	TRBV18	TRBJ1-2	TGTGCCAGCTCACCGGGTGAGAACTATGGCTACACCTTC	CASSPGENYGYTF
TRBD1	.	TRBV28	TRBJ1-2	TGTGCCAGCAGGAAAACCGGGACAGCTAGCTACACCTTC	CASRKTGTASYTF
.	.	TRBV7-9	TRBJ2-3	TGTGCCAGCAGCTTAGAGGGGACAGATACGCAGTATTTT	CASSLEGTDTQYF
.	.	TRBV11-2	TRBJ1-6	TGTGCCAGCAGCCCCTCATTAAATTCACCCCTCCACTTT	CASSPSLNSPLHF
.	.	TRBV27	TRBJ2-3	TGTGCCAGCAGTCCTCGATGGGGGGATACGCAGTATTTT	CASSPRWGDTQYF
TRBD1	.	TRBV18	TRBJ1-3	TGTGCCAGCTCACCAACAATGACAGGGCCCAATGGAAACACCATATATTTT	CASSPTMTGPNGNTIYF
.	.	TRBV28	TRBJ1-2	TGTGCCAGCAGTTTTGGGGGTACTAACTATGGCTACACCTTC	CASSFGGTNYGYTF
.	.	TRBV18	TRBJ2-7	TGTGCCAGCTCACTAGACTTGGGGGCTTTCTACGAGCAGTACTTC	CASSLDLGAFYEQYF
TRBD2	.	TRBV5-6	TRBJ2-3	TGTGCCAGCAGCGGGCAGCGGGGGGGGGCAGATACGCAGTATTTT	CASSGQRGGADTQYF
TRBD1	.	TRBV19	TRBJ1-2	TGTGCCAGTAGTACCTCGACGGACAGGGGGGTAAGGGGCTACACCTTC	CASSTSTDRGVRGYTF
TRBD1	.	TRBV7-7	TRBJ2-1	TGTGCCAGCAGCGCGGACAGGGGCTCCTACAATGAGCAGTTCTTC	CASSADRGSYNEQFF
.	.	TRBV7-2	TRBJ2-2	TGTGCCAGCAGCGTACTTATCGGCACCGGGGAGCTGTTTTTT	CASSVLIGTGELFF
TRBD2	.	TRBV11-2	TRBJ2-1	TGTGCCAGCAGCCCCCAACTAGCGGCCAATGAGCAGTTCTTC	CASSPQLAANEQFF
.	few	TRBV18	TRBJ1-5	TGTGCCAGCTCACCCGGGCGGGATCAGCCCCAGCATTTT	CASSPGRDQPQHF
TRBD1	.	TRBV10-3	TRBJ1-1	TGTGCCATCACCAGGACAGGGGGGGACACTGAAGCTTTCTTT	CAITRTGGDTEAFF
.	.	TRBV30	TRBJ2-2	TGTGCCTGGAGTGAACGGCCAGCGGTGGGACCGAACACCGGGGAGCTGTTTTTT	CAWSERPAVGPNTGELFF
.	once	TRBV7-9	TRBJ1-1	TGTGCCAGCAGTCCAACCGAATATAACACTGAAGCTTTCTTT	CASSPTEYNTEAFF
TRBD1	.	TRBV5-1	TRBJ2-7	TGCGCCAGCAGCTACCCCCCCGGCCAGGGGGATAGTCCGGGACAGTACTTC	CASSYPPGQGDSPGQYF
.	.	TRBV5-1	TRBJ2-3	TGCGCCAGCAGCTTGGCCGGAGGCGCAGGTAGCACAGATACGCAGTATTTT	CASSLAGGAGSTDTQYF
TRBD2	.	TRBV30	TRBJ2-7	TGTGCCTGGAGCCGGGACTACTACGAGCAGTACTTC	CAWSRDYYEQYF
.	.	TRBV28	TRBJ2-7	TGTGCCAGCAGTCCCACCTTGCGGAGGGAAGGGGCCCGCTACGAGCAGTACTTC	CASSPTLRREGARYEQYF
.	.	TRBV5-6	TRBJ2-7	TGTGCCAGCAGCCGGGACTTTACCTACGAGCAGTACTTC	CASSRDFTYEQYF
.	.	TRBV28	TRBJ2-5	TGTGCCAGCAGTGGAGCGAAGAGCCCCCCACGGGGGACCCAGTACTTC	CASSGAKSPPRGTQYF
TRBD2	.	TRBV6-2/TRBV6-3	TRBJ2-7	TGTGCCAGCAGTTACCCGGGGACTAGCGGGGGGGTCCATGTCCCCTACGAGCAGTACTTC	CASSYPGTSGGVHVPYEQYF
.	.	TRBV10-3	TRBJ1-1	TGTGCCATCAGTGCGTCCGCCGGGGACACTGAAGCTTTCTTT	CAISASAGDTEAFF
TRBD1	.	TRBV7-6	TRBJ1-1	TGTGCCAGCAGCTTGGGACAGACGAACACTGAAGCTTTCTTT	CASSLGQTNTEAFF
.	.	TRBV6-4	TRBJ2-1	TGTGCCAGCCAGAGTGGGGTTGGGAATGAGCAGTTCTTC	CASQSGVGNEQFF
.	.	TRBV7-9	TRBJ1-4	TGTGCCAGCAGCTTATGGGATCCCGGCCAATATGAAAAACTGTTTTTT	CASSLWDPGQYEKLFF
TRBD1	.	TRBV19	TRBJ1-4	TGTGCCAGTAGTAGCGGCAGGGGGAGTGAAAAACTGTTTTTT	CASSSGRGSEKLFF
.	.	TRBV5-1	TRBJ1-3	TGCGCCAGCAGCACCACCGGTGGAAACACCATATATTTT	CASSTTGGNTIYF
TRBD2	once	TRBV18	TRBJ2-1	TGTGCCAGCTCGCGTCCTAGCGGAAGTTACAATGAGCAGTTCTTC	CASSRPSGSYNEQFF
.	.	TRBV7-9	TRBJ2-7	TGTGCCAGCAGCTCATACACTCTCCCTTCCTACGAGCAGTACTTC	CASSSYTLPSYEQYF
.	.	TRBV6-5	TRBJ1-2	TGTGCCAGCAGTTACTCGACGACAGACGATGGCTACACCTTC	CASSYSTTDDGYTF
TRBD2	.	TRBV5-1	TRBJ2-1	TGCGCCAGCAGCTTACCCGGGACTAGCGGGATATATGAGCAGTTCTTC	CASSLPGTSGIYEQFF
TRBD1	.	TRBV2	TRBJ1-2	TGTGCCAGCAGTGAAGAGACAGGGACAGACTATGGCTACACCTTC	CASSEETGTDYGYTF
.	.	TRBV28	TRBJ2-7	TGTGCCAGCAGACCGACAGGTTTTATTAACGAGCAGTACTTC	CASRPTGFINEQYF
.	.	TRBV19	TRBJ1-2	TGTGCCAGTAGTATCGAGGGGAATGGCTACACCTTC	CASSIEGNGYTF
.	.	TRBV3-1/TRBV3-2	TRBJ1-6	TGTGCCAGCGAAGGGGCTAATTCACCCCTCCACTTT	CASEGANSPLHF
.	.	TRBV9	TRBJ1-3	TGTGCCAGCAGCGTGGGACATACTACTGGAAACACCATATATTTT	CASSVGHTTGNTIYF